The clone carrying this T cell receptor (beta chain) was counted once. Original processing methods: How many nucleated cells were present was estimated from reference gene primer amplification. Generated by immunoSEQ multiplex PCR, the TCRdb table keeps only in-frame clones and is missing some. The DNA was the basis for D and trimming; V, J and clone size are from that table. The data show 400,000 to 450,000 clones, with 75% to 90% seen just once and more than 1.4% held by the top ten. This entry belongs to a study of blood T cell repertoires in COVID-19. Study background: The United States, Italy and Spain provided the acute and convalescent COVID-19 samples. T cells, B-cell-depleted T cells, or PBMCs provided the cDNA or gDNA that served as material.

The CDR3 covers 15 residues. From germline, CDR1 is SGHNT and CDR2 YYREEE (reference sequence). J was trimmed by 3 bases and V by 4 bases; bases with no gene match: 7. The TCR originated in a woman aged 25 to 39 with active or convalescent COVID-19. The chain uses TRBV5-4 and TRBJ2-1; TRBD1 matches 7 bases. The sequenced sample consisted of peripheral blood. The CDR3 loop reads CASSQGQVGYNEQFF. For the CDR3, the DNA is TGTGCCAGCAGCCAAGGACAGGTCGGCTACAATGAGCAGTTCTTC.